Sequencing of this T cell receptor beta chain was carried out in a study of T cell responses to AZD1222 COVID-19 vaccine. Regarding the study as a whole: The study identified only a handful of AZD1222 recipients as seropositive at baseline. Breadth and depth of Spike-specific TCRs rose after two AZD1222 doses.

V was clipped by 2 bases and J by 4 bases, with 6 bases between them. In germline, CDR1 is MNHEY, CDR2 SVGEGT. This CDR3 comprises 13 residues. Combined were second doses at about 4 or about 12 weeks. This clone was seen a few times. The antigen is not known. Other DNA sequences in this sample translate to the same CDR3. Here immunoSEQ multiplex PCR was the method, and the copy in TCRdb shows in-frame clones only, minus some. The data show approximately 50,000 clones, about 80% seen once. The TCR comes from an adult who received the AZD1222 COVID-19 vaccine. The sample here was peripheral blood, taken 28 days after the second AZD1222 dose. The V and J genes are TRBV6-2 or TRBV6-3 and TRBJ2-1, with a possible D match to TRBD1 (5 bases). The CDR3 DNA sequence: TGTGCCAGCAGTTACGACAGTTACAATGAGCAGTTCTTC. Translation gives CASSYDSYNEQFF.